Listed below are T cell receptor beta chains from one sample, sequenced in a study of T cells in Graves' hyperthyroidism and ophthalmopathy. TCRdb redid the calling of the multiplex PCR reads with MiXCR, one entry per CDR3 protein. Here the sample spans 400,000 to 600,000 distinct CDR3 sequences, around 20% being singletons. Sequencing used blood. These receptors were obtained from a man aged 18 to 30 with Graves' hyperthyroidism. Each CDR3 is given with its conserved first and last residue. Each record gives: V gene, clone size, J gene, D gene, CDR3 DNA, CDR3 protein. A D gene is named only where the DNA matches it firmly. Some rows have no size entry. The others give once, few or many, or a class for an expanded clone.

>TRBV20-1|many|TRBJ2-5|NA
TGCAGTGCTGAAAGGGCAGAGACCCAGTACTTC
CSAERAETQYF
>TRBV7-8|NA|TRBJ1-1|NA
TGTGCCAGCAGCGACGGTAAAGGGGGTTACACTGAAGCTTTCTTT
CASSDGKGGYTEAFF
>TRBV7-9|few|TRBJ2-7|NA
TGTGCCAGCAGCCCAGAGGCAGGCACCTACGAGCAGTACTTC
CASSPEAGTYEQYF
>TRBV6-2/TRBV6-3|many|TRBJ1-2|NA
TGTGCCAGCAGTTACGCCCCGCTCGTGGACTTAGCTAACTATGGCTACACCTTC
CASSYAPLVDLANYGYTF
>TRBV4-1|few|TRBJ2-4|TRBD2
TGCGCCAGCAGCCCCGGGGGGGGGCTAGCCAAAAACATTCAGTACTTC
CASSPGGGLAKNIQYF
>TRBV5-1|many|TRBJ2-7|TRBD2
TGCGCCAGCAGCTGGGCGGGGGGTTACGAGCAGTACTTC
CASSWAGGYEQYF
>TRBV12-5|many|TRBJ1-1|TRBD1
TGTGCTAGTAGACAGGGAACGAACACTGAAGCTTTCTTT
CASRQGTNTEAFF
>TRBV12-3/TRBV12-4|NA|TRBJ2-2|NA
TGTGCCATACGCGAGCGGATGAACACCGGGGAGCTGTTTTTT
CAIRERMNTGELFF
>TRBV30|NA|TRBJ2-5|NA
TGTGCCTGGAGTGTGATGCAGGGGGAGACCCAGTACTTC
CAWSVMQGETQYF
>TRBV12-3/TRBV12-4|NA|TRBJ1-2|NA
TGTGCCAGCAGGGGACTGGTTGGCTACACCTTC
CASRGLVGYTF
>TRBV25-1|few|TRBJ2-7|TRBD1
TGTGCCAGCAGTCCAAACAGGGGTCGGATCTACGAGCAGTACTTC
CASSPNRGRIYEQYF
>TRBV5-4|NA|TRBJ1-1|NA
TGTGCCGGACAACAGGGTTGGAACACTGAAGCTTTCTTT
CAGQQGWNTEAFF
>TRBV7-2|few|TRBJ2-2|TRBD1
TGTGCCAGCAGCTTTTCCGGGACAGGGATCACCGGGGAGCTGTTTTTT
CASSFSGTGITGELFF
>TRBV2|many|TRBJ2-7|TRBD1
TGTGCCAGCAGCGGGGGACAGGGGGTCAACGAGCAGTACTTC
CASSGGQGVNEQYF
>TRBV5-1|few|TRBJ1-5|NA
TGCGCCAGCAGCTTCGGAGGGGGAGGTCAGCCCCAGCATTTT
CASSFGGGGQPQHF
>TRBV5-1|NA|TRBJ2-5|NA
TGCGCCAGCAGCACCCTCGTAGGGATCCGGGAGACCCAGTACTTC
CASSTLVGIRETQYF
>TRBV4-2|few|TRBJ1-1|NA
TGTGCCAGCAGCCAGACGACAGGTGGGGCTGAAGCTTTCTTT
CASSQTTGGAEAFF
>TRBV28|NA|TRBJ2-7|TRBD1
TGTGCCGCCCGGACAGGCCTCTCCTACGAGCAGTACTTC
CAARTGLSYEQYF
>TRBV7-8|few|TRBJ1-1|NA
TGTGCCAGCAGCCCCCATATGGGTGAAGCTTTCTTT
CASSPHMGEAFF
>TRBV28|many|TRBJ1-2|NA
TGTGCCAGCCTGACAGGCACCTTTCCCAACTATGGCTACACCTTC
CASLTGTFPNYGYTF
>TRBV18|NA|TRBJ2-7|TRBD1
TGTGCCAGCTCACCTTGGGGACAGGAGAACTACGAGCAGTACTTC
CASSPWGQENYEQYF
>TRBV6-2/TRBV6-3|many|TRBJ1-5|NA
TGTGCCAGCAGTTACGCCGAGACAAATCAGCCCCAGCATTTT
CASSYAETNQPQHF
>TRBV10-3|many|TRBJ1-2|NA
TGTGCCATCAGGGAAGATAACTATGGCTACACCTTC
CAIREDNYGYTF
>TRBV19|many|TRBJ1-1|NA
TGTGCCAGTAGTATAGATTGGAACACTGAAGCTTTCTTT
CASSIDWNTEAFF
>TRBV4-1|NA|TRBJ1-1|NA
TGCGTCAGCAGCCAAGATCGGGGAATCATTCCTTCGGAAGCTTTCTTT
CVSSQDRGIIPSEAFF
>TRBV12-3/TRBV12-4|once|TRBJ2-7|TRBD1
TGTGCCAGCAGTTTCAGAGGGGGCGTGTACGAGCAGTACTTC
CASSFRGGVYEQYF
>TRBV28|many|TRBJ1-3|NA
TGTGCCAGCAGTCAACCAAGGGTCACTGGAAACACCATATATTTT
CASSQPRVTGNTIYF
>TRBV6-5|few|TRBJ1-5|TRBD1
TGTGCCAGCAGTTCCGACAGGGGGCGCGGGGATCAGCCCCAGCATTTT
CASSSDRGRGDQPQHF
>TRBV2|many|TRBJ2-2|NA
TGTGCCAGCAAGGACAGAGCTACCACCGGGGAGCTGTTTTTT
CASKDRATTGELFF
>TRBV10-3|many|TRBJ2-7|TRBD1
TGTGCCATCAGCGGGGCAGGGGGCGAGCAGTACTTC
CAISGAGGEQYF
>TRBV20-1|many|TRBJ2-7|NA
TGCAGTGCTAGAGATCTCGGGGCTGCCCTCTACGAGCAGTACTTC
CSARDLGAALYEQYF
>TRBV6-2/TRBV6-3|many|TRBJ2-7|TRBD1
TGTGCCAGCAGTTTCCGGACAGGGGTCAACTACGAGCAGTACTTC
CASSFRTGVNYEQYF
>TRBV12-3/TRBV12-4|many|TRBJ2-5|TRBD2
TGTGCCAGCAGTCCCCAGCGGGGGGAAGAGACCCAGTACTTC
CASSPQRGEETQYF
>TRBV14|few|TRBJ1-1|TRBD1
TGTGCCAGCAGCCAAGACGAGGGGGCGATGAACACTGAAGCTTTCTTT
CASSQDEGAMNTEAFF
>TRBV5-1|few|TRBJ2-7|TRBD1
TGCGCCAGCAGCTCACCCGGACAGGGAGGACACGAGCAGTACTTC
CASSSPGQGGHEQYF
>TRBV4-2|NA|TRBJ1-1|NA
TGTGCCAGCAGCCAAGGGACTCGTCAATCTAGGAATACGGAGGGCCCATCTGAAGCTTTCTTT
CASSQGTRQSRNTEGPSEAFF
>TRBV12-3/TRBV12-4|many|TRBJ1-2|NA
TGTGCCAGCAGTTTCTCAGGGCGTCACTATGGCTACACCTTC
CASSFSGRHYGYTF
>TRBV27|many|TRBJ1-1|NA
TGTGCCAGCAGTTTACTCACGGGGGACACTGAAGCTTTCTTT
CASSLLTGDTEAFF
>TRBV30|many|TRBJ1-5|NA
TGTGCCTGGAGTCCGCAGAAAAATCAGCCCCAGCATTTT
CAWSPQKNQPQHF
>TRBV6-6|many|TRBJ1-1|TRBD1
TGTGCCACGGGGGGGGACAGTTACACTGAAGCTTTCTTT
CATGGDSYTEAFF
>TRBV10-3|NA|TRBJ2-5|NA
TGTGCCATCAGCATTAAGTGGGAGGCGGGGGAGACCCAGTACTTC
CAISIKWEAGETQYF
>TRBV6-1|NA|TRBJ1-1|NA
TGTGCCAGCAGCGACCTAAGGGGGGTAACTGAAGCTTTCTTT
CASSDLRGVTEAFF
>TRBV2|many|TRBJ2-7|NA
TGTGCTGGGGCGGGCGTCGAGGGCTCTAACTACGAGCAGTACTTC
CAGAGVEGSNYEQYF
>TRBV11-3|NA|TRBJ1-1|NA
TGTGTCAGCAGCCCCAGAGGACCGAACACTGAAGCTTTCTTT
CVSSPRGPNTEAFF
>TRBV11-2|many|TRBJ2-5|NA
TGTGGCAGCAGCCCGGGGGCGGGGAACCAAGAGACCCAGTACTTC
CGSSPGAGNQETQYF